This T cell receptor (beta chain) comes out of a study of blood T cell repertoires in COVID-19. Across the study: Donors in the United States, Italy and Spain gave samples during acute or convalescent COVID-19. T cells, B-cell-depleted T cells, or PBMCs provided the cDNA or gDNA that served as material.

In regard to this clone: The sample has other DNA sequences that encode this CDR3 too.

In the study's own analysis: Reference gene primer amplification gave nucleated cell count estimates. The repertoire was sequenced with immunoSEQ multiplex PCR; TCRdb's copy has only in-frame clones and lacks some. V, J and clone size derive from that table, while D and trimming were established from the DNA sequence. Of fewer than 350,000 clones listed, approximately 89% are singletons. Patients from Seattle were sampled longitudinally, starting during active infection. The CDR3 runs to 13 residues. The germline V gene has CDR1 LNHDA and CDR2 SQIVND (reference sequence). Trimming took 3 bases from V and 1 from J, leaving 6 bases between them.

The sequencing input was peripheral blood. The chain links TRBV19 to TRBJ1-1; D is uncertain. This receptor was obtained from a woman aged 55 to 70 with COVID-19, enrolled during active disease. The CDR3 DNA follows: TGTGCCAGTAGTATCTCCGGGAACACTGAAGCTTTCTTT. Translation gives CASSISGNTEAFF.